This record concerns one T cell receptor (beta chain) sequence. This record comes from a study of blood T cell repertoires in COVID-19. About the research overall: Samples of COVID-19 (acute and convalescent) were obtained from the United States, Italy and Spain. The cDNA or gDNA used as material had been derived from T cells, B-cell-depleted T cells, or PBMCs.

As processed by the authors: Reference gene primer amplification gave estimated nucleated cell counts. Only in-frame clones appear in the TCRdb table, and some are missing; sequencing was by immunoSEQ multiplex PCR. The D gene and trimming were derived from the DNA, and the V and J assignments and clone size from that table. The sample shows more than 300,000 clones, approximately 89% of them seen only once. The germline V and J ends were trimmed by 6 bases and 5 bases, with 10 bases remaining between them. The germline V gene encodes CDR1 KGHSH and CDR2 LQKENI. The CDR3 runs 12 residues. This clonotype was sampled from a woman under 30 who had recovered from COVID-19. Sequencing was performed on peripheral blood. This chain joins TRBV18 and TRBJ1-1; D not certain. CDR3 residues: CASSPVGTEAFF. The CDR3 nucleotides are TGTGCCAGCTCTCCGGTCGGGACTGAAGCTTTCTTT.